The 24 T cell receptor beta chains below all came from one sample that was sequenced in a study of beta chain features in type 1 diabetes. Reverse transcribing all isolated RNA meant expressed TCRB transcripts were sequenced. The table came from immunoSEQ multiplex PCR; TCRdb's copy has only in-frame clones and leaves some out. The sample holds under 450,000 clones; around 14% are singletons and the top ten take about 0.04%. Sequenced: naive CD4+ T cells from blood. These receptors all come from a man aged 25 to 40 in good health.

The rearrangement uses TRBV29-1 and TRBJ2-3; D is ambiguous. CDR3 length equals 12 residues. The V gene's germline CDR1 is SQVTM and CDR2 ANQGSEA. Deletions cut 5 bases from V and 6 bases from J, with 12 bases between. The CDR3 DNA is TGCAGCGTTCGGTCGGCTGGGGATACGCAGTATTTT. Translated: CSVRSAGDTQYF.

This clone was seen only a few times. The genes are TRBV5-4 and TRBJ1-1, with D possibly TRBD1 on 6 matching bases. Trimming pared 0 bases from V and 7 bases from J, leaving 10 bases between. The V gene's germline CDR1 is SGHNT and CDR2 YYREEE (reference sequence). This CDR3 is 13 amino acids long. CDR3 nucleotides: TGTGCCAGCAGCTTGGACAGGGCCCATGAAGCTTTCTTT. Translation: CASSLDRAHEAFF.

About this clone itself: Germline and junction disagree at one end, which may indicate a read error. The rearrangement joins TRBV5-4 to TRBJ2-5, with D possibly TRBD2 on 6 matching bases. The CDR3 consists of 20 residues. Germline values: CDR1 SGHNT, CDR2 YYREEE (reference sequence). CDR3 DNA sequence: TGTGCCAGCTGCTTGGCGGGCAGGAGGCCCTCGGCGGGGCCAGGGGAGACCCAGTACTTC. Translated, it gives CASCLAGRRPSAGPGETQYF.

For this clone: This CDR3 is also generated by other DNA sequences in the sample. This sequence joins TRBV29-1 and TRBJ1-2, with unresolved D. V was shortened by 1 base and J by 1 base, with 7 bases between the two germline ends. The CDR3 consists of 13 residues. Germline values: CDR1 SQVTM, CDR2 ANQGSEA. This CDR3 is CSVEVGGNYGYTF. The CDR3 DNA follows: TGCAGCGTTGAAGTGGGCGGTAACTATGGCTACACCTTC.

V gene TRBV4-3 combines with J gene TRBJ1-1; possible D gene TRBD1, 5 bases. Germline CDR1 and CDR2: LGHNA and YSLEER. The CDR3 has 15 amino acids. Trimming removed 4 bases at V and 6 bases at J, with 18 bases between. The CDR3 is CASSPGGGGFAEAFF. CDR3 bases: TGCGCCAGCAGCCCGGGGGGTGGAGGGTTTGCTGAAGCTTTCTTT.

This clone was detected only a few times. The V gene is TRBV6-5, the J gene TRBJ2-4; 9 nucleotides match TRBD1. V dropped 6 bases and J dropped 11; count of bases not matched to a gene: 5. CDR1 is MNHEY, CDR2 SVGAGI, per germline. CDR3 length: 12 residues. In DNA, the CDR3 is TGTGCCAGCAGCCGGGGACAGGGTTTTCAGTACTTC. Amino acid sequence: CASSRGQGFQYF.

This clone was seen more than once but under ten times. J is TRBJ1-1 and V is TRBV30; D uncertain. The V gene's germline CDR1 is GTSNPN and CDR2 SVGIG (reference sequence). CDR3 length: 14 residues. Trimming left V 4 bases short and J 1 base short, with 13 bases between. CDR3 sequence: CAWTRRVTNTEAFF. DNA of the CDR3: TGTGCCTGGACTCGAAGGGTGACGAACACTGAAGCTTTCTTT.

The chain employs TRBV11-2 and TRBJ2-7; TRBD2 is a possible D gene (6 bases). Germline V lookup: CDR1 SGHAT, CDR2 FQNNGV. The V and J ends lost 0 bases and 9 bases respectively, with 15 bases between them. This CDR3 comprises 14 residues. CDR3 residues: CASSLDRSGGWQYV. The CDR3 DNA follows: TGTGCCAGCAGCTTAGATCGCTCAGGAGGGTGGCAGTACGTC.

The rearrangement joins TRBV5-8 to TRBJ2-7, with D hard to call. Trimming shortened V by 0 bases and J by 3 bases, and 7 bases separated the two germline ends. The CDR3 has 13 residues. Germline CDR1 and CDR2: SGHTS and YDEGEE. CDR3 in amino acids: CASSLVPFYEQYV. The CDR3 coding sequence is TGTGCCAGCAGCTTGGTTCCATTCTACGAGCAGTACGTC.

V usage is TRBV30 and J usage is TRBJ1-2, with D tentatively TRBD1 (5 bases). This CDR3 region has 11 residues. V was pared by 2 bases and J by 4 bases, with 5 bases between. From germline, CDR1 is GTSNPN and CDR2 SVGIG (reference sequence). CDR3 protein: CAWSTGYGYTF. The CDR3 DNA is TGTGCCTGGAGTACAGGCTATGGCTACACCTTC.

The gene calls are TRBV29-1 and TRBJ2-1, with 7 bases fitting TRBD1. CDR3 length: 17 residues. Trimming took 5 bases from V and 0 from J; bases not matched to a gene: 13. In germline, CDR1 is SQVTM, CDR2 ANQGSEA. DNA for the CDR3: TGCAGCGTTATTGCCGCGAACAGGGGTTCCTCCTACAATGAGCAGTTCTTC. It is translated as CSVIAANRGSSYNEQFF.

The chain carries TRBV7-7 and TRBJ2-1, with D perhaps matching TRBD2 (6 bases). V shed 1 base and J shed 3 bases, with 13 bases lying between them. This CDR3 comprises 16 residues. Germline lookup yields CDR1 SSHAT and CDR2 FNYEAQ (reference sequence). Here the CDR3 reads CASSLGTRGIYNEQFF. In DNA, the CDR3 is TGTGCCAGCAGCTTAGGGACCCGGGGGATCTACAATGAGCAGTTCTTC.

This clone has just a few counts. This chain joins TRBV7-3 and TRBJ1-2; D call uncertain. The CDR3 has 14 residues. Trimming shortened V by 0 bases and J by 6 bases, and 11 bases separated the two germline ends. Per the germline V gene, CDR1 is SGHTA and CDR2 is FQGTGA. The CDR3 protein is CASSLTSVGNGYTF. CDR3 nucleotide sequence: TGTGCCAGCAGCTTAACGTCGGTTGGGAATGGCTACACCTTC.

V and J are TRBV29-1 and TRBJ2-2; D gene unclear. CDR1 SQVTM and CDR2 ANQGSEA come from the germline V gene. Trimming took off 2 bases at V and 0 bases at J, with 1 base between the two ends. The CDR3 has 12 amino acids. The chain's CDR3 is CSVESNTGELFF. The CDR3, as DNA: TGCAGCGTTGAATCGAACACCGGGGAGCTGTTTTTT.

This sequence joins TRBV29-1 and TRBJ2-5; 7 bases align to TRBD1. Germline V gene sequence: CDR1 SQVTM, CDR2 ANQGSEA. The CDR3 contains 12 residues. The V gene end was trimmed by 5 bases and the J gene end by 4 bases; junction bases not matched to a gene: 4. The CDR3 loop is CSVKGAGETQYF. The CDR3 nucleotides are TGCAGCGTTAAGGGGGCTGGAGAGACCCAGTACTTC.

This clone has just a few counts. The chain recombines TRBV9 with TRBJ2-2; D not certain. CDR1 is SGDLS, CDR2 YYNGEE, per germline. V was clipped by 0 bases and J by 0 bases, with 9 bases between them. The CDR3 extends over 16 amino acids. As DNA, the CDR3 is TGTGCCAGCAGCGTAGTGTTTGAGACGAACACCGGGGAGCTGTTTTTT. This gives the protein CASSVVFETNTGELFF.

This clone was counted a few times. The chain employs TRBV19 and TRBJ2-1; 9 bases agree with TRBD2. The CDR3 covers 13 residues. From germline, CDR1 is LNHDA and CDR2 SQIVND (reference sequence). With V trimmed by 5 bases and J by 14 bases, 10 bases remained unmatched. The CDR3, as DNA: TGTGCCAGTAGTGGCCTAGCGGGGAGTATGGAGTTCTTC. Residues: CASSGLAGSMEFF.

The chain combines TRBV11-3 with TRBJ2-1, with D hard to call. The V end was cut by 6 bases, the J end by 0 bases, with 6 bases between. This CDR3 is built from 13 residues. Germline CDR1 reads SGHNT; CDR2 reads YENEEA. In DNA, the CDR3 is TGTGCCAGCAGGGAAAACTCCTACAATGAGCAGTTCTTC. This codes for CASRENSYNEQFF.

V is TRBV6-1 and J is TRBJ2-3; the match to TRBD2 covers 10 bases. The V segment lost 6 bases and the J segment 1 base; nucleotides outside the gene matches: 4. The CDR3 contains 15 residues. In germline, CDR1 is MNHNS, CDR2 SASEGT. CDR3 loop: CASSPGLAGTDTQYF. The CDR3 nucleotides are TGTGCCAGCAGCCCAGGACTAGCGGGCACAGATACGCAGTATTTT.

The V gene is TRBV19, the J gene TRBJ1-1; perhaps TRBD1 as D (5 bases). The CDR3 has 14 amino acids. Trimming shortened V by 4 bases and J by 4 bases, and 13 bases separated the two germline ends. CDR1 and CDR2 (germline): LNHDA, SQIVND (reference sequence). The CDR3 here is CASSRGTTGTEAFF. Here the CDR3 DNA reads TGTGCCAGTAGTAGGGGGACTACGGGCACTGAAGCTTTCTTT.

V and J are TRBV7-3 and TRBJ2-4; D is possibly TRBD2 (5 bases). V lost 5 bases and J 6 bases, leaving 11 bases between the germline ends. Germline V gene data show CDR1 as SGHTA and CDR2 as FQGTGA. This CDR3 has 13 amino acids. CDR3 nucleotides: TGTGCCAGCAGCCCTATTGGAGGAAACATTCAGTACTTC. Translating it yields CASSPIGGNIQYF.

The chain recombines TRBV30 with TRBJ2-5; D is unclear. Germline V gene lookup returns CDR1 GTSNPN and CDR2 SVGIG (reference sequence). The length of the CDR3 is 11 residues. V was clipped by 8 bases and J by 6 bases, with 13 bases between them. The CDR3, as DNA: TGTGCCGTGGATCAATCAAAGACCCAGTACTTC. Encoded protein: CAVDQSKTQYF.

A few counts support this clone. V gene TRBV27 combines with J gene TRBJ1-5; 9 bases are shared with TRBD1. The CDR3 has 15 amino acids. V shed 2 bases and J 6 bases; nucleotides not matched to a gene: 5. Looked up from germline, CDR1 is MNHEY and CDR2 is SMNVEV (reference sequence). CDR3 coding DNA: TGTGCCAGCAGTTTAGCCACAGGGGGCCTTCAGCCCCAGCATTTT. Protein product: CASSLATGGLQPQHF.

A few counts support this clone. The chain combines TRBV29-1 with TRBJ1-1, with D hard to call. V was pared by 4 bases and J by 10 bases, with 10 bases between. This CDR3 has 10 residues. Germline CDR1 and CDR2: SQVTM and ANQGSEA. CDR3 bases: TGCAGCGTTGTGGAGGGTGCAGCTTTCTTT. This translates into CSVVEGAAFF.